This T cell receptor beta chain comes out of a study of blood T cell repertoires in COVID-19. Turning to the study itself: Acute and convalescent COVID-19 specimens originated in the United States, Italy and Spain. The analysed material was cDNA or gDNA that came from T cells, B-cell-depleted T cells, or PBMCs.

Per the germline V gene, CDR1 is GTSNPN and CDR2 is SVGIG (reference sequence). Trimming left V 2 bases short and J 8 bases short, with 7 bases between. This CDR3 region has 11 residues. TCRdb's table, derived via immunoSEQ multiplex PCR, lists solely in-frame clones and lacks some. The sample includes hundreds of thousands of clones, around 87% seen only once; the top ten take about 2.2%. Sequencing was done on a sample of peripheral blood. The receptor was isolated from a woman aged 45-60 years who had recovered from COVID-19. The chain couples TRBV30 to TRBJ1-3; D is ambiguous. In DNA form, the CDR3 reads TGTGCCTGGAGTTGGGGAGACACCATATATTTT. This gives the protein CAWSWGDTIYF.